This TCR beta chain stems from a study of CXCR3-negative and CXCR3-positive naive CD8 T cells. As regards this clonotype: The antigen is undetermined.

Per germline, CDR1 SGHDT and CDR2 YYEEEE. This CDR3 has 15 residues. It was by 5' RACE with UMI labels that the TRB cDNA libraries were prepared. TCRdb reprocessed the 5' RACE reads, keeping one entry per CDR3 protein, no DNA. This sample carries approximately 130,000 distinct CDR3 sequences, with 0.41% going to the ten biggest clones. General study results and limits: TRBV-TRBJ usage was alike in naive CXCR3-negative and CXCR3-positive cells but differed in memory cells. Naive cells with CXCR3 showed TRB CDR3s that were more hydrophobic than those in CXCR3-negative naive cells. CXCR3 expression partially decreased after cryopreservation; most assays used fresh PBMCs.

Sequencing was carried out using naive CXCR3+ CD8+ T cells from blood. Subset reported: CD45RO-CCR7+CD27+CD95- naive CD8+ T cells expressing CXCR3 (TNR3+). V is TRBV5-6 and J is TRBJ1-1; TCRdb's D call of TRBD1 is untestable without DNA. The TCR originated in a human donor in good health. Some clones in this sample may be carry-over from other donors' samples. The CDR3 is CASSSLGGLNTEAFF.